This TCR beta chain stems from a study of glioma-infiltrating T cells after dendritic cell vaccination. TCRdb's table, derived via immunoSEQ multiplex PCR, lists solely in-frame clones and lacks some. The table has about 24,000 clones, approximately 89% seen once; the top ten hold about 3.2%. As to time point: after dendritic cell vaccination, including at tumor progression/relapse. The clonotype was recovered from a human donor with glioblastoma. The sequencing here drew on blood, taken after dendritic cell vaccination.

CDR3 region: CASSHRGNNQPQHF. CDR3 nucleotides: TGTGCCAGCTCACACAGGGGCAACAATCAGCCCCAGCATTTT. The chain links TRBV18 to TRBJ1-5; 7 bases line up with TRBD1. The CDR3 consists of 14 residues. Losses at the gene ends were 4 bases for V and 3 bases for J; bases not matched to a gene: 3. Germline CDR1 KGHSH, CDR2 LQKENI. Full variable domain (rest looked up from reference TRBV18 and TRBJ1-5): NAGVMQNPRHLVRRRGQEARLRCSPMKGHSHVYWYRQLPEEGLKFMVYLQKENIIDESGMPKERFSAEFPKEGPSILRIQQVVRGDSAAYFCASSHRGNNQPQHFGDGTRLSIL.